This record concerns one T cell receptor beta chain sequence. This record comes from a study of shared clonotypes between healthy human individuals. Turning to the study itself: Three plates each covered CD4 naive and memory; CD8 naive two, CD8 memory one.

Trimming shortened V by 4 bases and J by 7 bases, and 7 bases separated the two germline ends. Germline values: CDR1 SNHLY, CDR2 FYNNEI. The CDR3 sequence is 12 residues long. The protocol was immunoSEQ multiplex PCR, while the TCRdb copy is restricted to in-frame clones and leaves out a portion. The sample records 2 million or so clones, 90% to 95% being singletons. The receptor was derived from a man aged 18 to 29 in good health. Sequencing was carried out using naive CD4+ T cells sorted from blood. Noted subset: CD45RA+ positively selected. J is TRBJ1-4 and V is TRBV2; no definite D call. The CDR3 protein is CASSGQAEKLFF. Here the CDR3 DNA reads TGTGCCAGCAGTGGCCAGGCTGAAAAACTGTTTTTT.